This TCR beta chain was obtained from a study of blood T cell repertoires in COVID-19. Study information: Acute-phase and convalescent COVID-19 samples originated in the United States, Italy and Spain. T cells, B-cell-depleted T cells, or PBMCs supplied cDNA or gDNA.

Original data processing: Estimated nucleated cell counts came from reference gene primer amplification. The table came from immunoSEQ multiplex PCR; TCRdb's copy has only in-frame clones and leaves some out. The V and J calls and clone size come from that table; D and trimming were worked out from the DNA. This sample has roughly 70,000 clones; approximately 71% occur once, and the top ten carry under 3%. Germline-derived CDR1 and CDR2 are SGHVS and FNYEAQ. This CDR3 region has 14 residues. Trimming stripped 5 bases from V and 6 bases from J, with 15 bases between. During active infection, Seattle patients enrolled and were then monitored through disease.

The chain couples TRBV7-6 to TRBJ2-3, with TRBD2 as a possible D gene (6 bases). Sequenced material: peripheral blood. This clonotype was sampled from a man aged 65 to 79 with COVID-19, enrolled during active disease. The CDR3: CASSPTGGADTQYF. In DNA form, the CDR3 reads TGTGCCAGCAGCCCTACCGGCGGGGCTGATACGCAGTATTTT.